This T cell receptor (beta chain) was sequenced for a study of shared clonotypes between healthy human individuals. Whole-study context: Each donor's CD8 memory used one plate, CD8 naive two, each CD4 subset three.

Trimming shortened V by 4 bases and J by 0 bases, and 10 bases separated the two germline ends. Germline V gene lookup returns CDR1 LNHDA and CDR2 SQIVND (reference sequence). The CDR3 consists of 14 residues. Per sorted-subset replicate PCR, input was approximately 0.2 ug DNA, representing about 32,000 T cell genomes. The method was immunoSEQ multiplex PCR; TCRdb's version includes in-frame clones alone and lacks a portion of them. This sample yields millions of clones, of which more than 80% are seen a single time; over 0.12% belongs to the top ten. In regard to this clone: Its antigen is unidentified.

General observations from the study: Though the depth was large, rarefaction showed that sorted-subset sequencing was incomplete.

This clonotype was sampled from a man younger than 35 in good health. The V call is TRBV19, the J call TRBJ2-7; no clear D gene. Sequenced input: naive CD4+ T cells sorted from blood. Documented subset: CD45RA+ positively selected. CDR3 loop: CASSTYSSSYEQYF. The CDR3 DNA reads TGTGCCAGTAGTACTTACTCGAGCTCCTACGAGCAGTACTTC. The full variable domain, in which reference TRBV19 and TRBJ2-7 provide the parts outside the CDR3, is DGGITQSPKYLFRKEGQNVTLSCEQNLNHDAMYWYRQDPGQGLRLIYYSQIVNDFQKGDIAEGYSVSREKKESFPLTVTSAQKNPTAFYLCASSTYSSSYEQYFGPGTRLTVT.